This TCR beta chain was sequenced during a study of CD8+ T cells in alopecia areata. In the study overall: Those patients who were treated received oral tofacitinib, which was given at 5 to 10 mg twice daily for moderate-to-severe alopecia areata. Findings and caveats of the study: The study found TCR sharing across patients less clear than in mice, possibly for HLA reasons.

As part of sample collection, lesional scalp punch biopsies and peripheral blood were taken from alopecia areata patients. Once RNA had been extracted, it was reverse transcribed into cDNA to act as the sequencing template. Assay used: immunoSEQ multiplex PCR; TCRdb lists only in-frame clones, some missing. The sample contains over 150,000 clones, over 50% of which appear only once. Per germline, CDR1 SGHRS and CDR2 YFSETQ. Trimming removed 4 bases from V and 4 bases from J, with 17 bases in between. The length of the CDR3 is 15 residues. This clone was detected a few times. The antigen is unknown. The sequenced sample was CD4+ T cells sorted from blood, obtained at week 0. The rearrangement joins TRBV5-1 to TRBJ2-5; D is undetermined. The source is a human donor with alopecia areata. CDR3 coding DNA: TGCGCCAGCAGCCCCACACCGGGCAGAGGAGAGACCCAGTACTTC. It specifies CASSPTPGRGETQYF.